The rows below give T cell receptor beta chains drawn from one sample of a study of T-cell reconstitution after alpha-beta-depleted transplantation in children. TCRdb reprocessed the PCR reads via MiXCR and lists one record per CDR3 protein. The sample lists about 1,000,000 distinct CDR3 sequences, under 30% occurring once. The sample was PBMCs, mostly from graft donor cells, taken 360 days after TCRalphabeta/CD19-depleted stem cell transplant. The receptors come from a boy in the first two years of life who had a stem cell transplant for SCID, so the T cells may come from the graft donor. CDR3s include the opening cysteine and the closing phenylalanine or tryptophan. D genes are given only for firm matches. Some rows have no size entry. The others give once, few or many, or a class for an expanded clone.

j_call clone_size v_call cdr3_length d_call cdr3_aa cdr3_nt
TRBJ2-1 . TRBV20-1 13 TRBD2 CSASTSGVDEQFF TGCAGTGCTTCGACTAGCGGGGTCGATGAGCAGTTCTTC
TRBJ2-2 few TRBV9 15 . CASSVEVVGTGELFF TGTGCCAGCAGCGTAGAGGTAGTGGGGACCGGGGAGCTGTTTTTT
TRBJ2-7 once TRBV7-2 15 TRBD1 CASSFSGTGANEQYF TGTGCCAGCAGCTTTTCCGGGACAGGGGCCAACGAGCAGTACTTC
TRBJ2-1 few TRBV12-3/TRBV12-4 10 . CASSSGAVKF TGTGCCAGCAGTTCTGGGGCAGTCAAGTTC
TRBJ2-7 . TRBV4-1 16 TRBD1 CASSHPRDRGDYEQYF TGCGCCAGCAGCCATCCCCGGGACAGGGGCGACTACGAGCAGTACTTC
TRBJ1-1 . TRBV7-9 14 . CASSLEQVRPEAFF TGTGCCAGCAGCTTAGAGCAGGTGAGGCCCGAAGCTTTCTTT
TRBJ2-1 . TRBV7-3 15 . CASSAKVGSYNEQFF TGTGCCAGCAGCGCCAAAGTCGGCTCCTACAATGAGCAGTTCTTC
TRBJ1-2 . TRBV29-1 13 . CSVEQWANYGYTF TGCAGCGTTGAACAGTGGGCTAACTATGGCTACACCTTC
TRBJ1-6 . TRBV9 16 . CASSVVYLRSNSPLHF TGTGCCAGCAGCGTAGTCTACCTCCGAAGTAATTCACCCCTCCACTTT
TRBJ1-4 few TRBV6-1 15 . CASSLVRVRHEKLFF TGTGCCAGCAGTCTCGTTCGGGTCAGGCATGAAAAACTGTTTTTT
TRBJ1-6 few TRBV7-9 16 . CASSLDVRSYNSPLHF TGTGCCAGCAGCTTAGACGTCCGCTCCTATAATTCACCCCTCCACTTT
TRBJ2-7 few TRBV6-5 18 TRBD2 CASSYFRTSGGSSYEQYF TGTGCCAGCAGTTACTTTAGGACTAGCGGGGGGTCGTCCTACGAGCAGTACTTC
TRBJ2-7 few TRBV13 17 . CASSPRSLGGISYEQYF TGTGCCAGCAGCCCCCGATCGTTAGGGGGGATCTCCTACGAGCAGTACTTC
TRBJ2-7 few TRBV2 13 . CASRVLPPYEQYF TGTGCCAGCAGAGTACTACCCCCCTACGAGCAGTACTTC
TRBJ2-1 . TRBV7-8 17 TRBD2 CASSHSEGRGGYNEQFF TGTGCCAGCAGCCACAGTGAGGGGCGGGGGGGCTACAATGAGCAGTTCTTC
TRBJ2-5 . TRBV5-6 15 TRBD1 CASSYRGHGEETQYF TGTGCCAGCAGCTACAGGGGGCACGGAGAAGAGACCCAGTACTTC
TRBJ2-3 few TRBV18 18 . CASSPLQDSPYFTDTQYF TGTGCCAGCTCACCACTTCAGGACTCTCCGTATTTCACAGATACGCAGTATTTT
TRBJ1-5 few TRBV20-1 14 TRBD1 CSAPTGVSNQPQHF TGCAGTGCCCCGACAGGGGTTAGCAATCAGCCCCAGCATTTT
TRBJ2-2 . TRBV15 16 . CATSRDRRDHTGELFF TGTGCCACCAGCAGAGATAGGCGGGACCACACCGGGGAGCTGTTTTTT
TRBJ2-7 . TRBV9 14 TRBD1 CASSQTGFPGEQYF TGTGCCAGCAGCCAGACAGGGTTTCCTGGCGAGCAGTACTTC
TRBJ2-1 many TRBV15 12 . CATSRDRGWQFF TGTGCCACCAGCCGAGATAGGGGGTGGCAGTTCTTC
TRBJ1-1 . TRBV15 14 . CATGTGPLNTEAFF TGTGCCACCGGTACAGGACCTCTGAACACTGAAGCTTTCTTT
TRBJ2-7 many TRBV4-1 14 . CASSQDRGTGEQYF TGCGCCAGCAGCCAAGACAGGGGAACCGGCGAGCAGTACTTC
TRBJ1-2 . TRBV2 18 TRBD1 CASSEPGQAFSKHYGYTF TGTGCCAGCAGTGAACCGGGACAGGCGTTTTCCAAGCACTATGGCTACACCTTC
TRBJ2-2 few TRBV20-1 13 . CSLRGRDTGELFF TGCAGTTTGCGGGGACGTGACACCGGGGAGCTGTTTTTT
TRBJ2-3 . TRBV7-9 13 . CASSLSHRDTQYF TGTGCCAGCAGCTTATCCCATAGGGATACGCAGTATTTT
TRBJ1-5 once TRBV6-5 15 TRBD1 CASSYIAGGPGPQHF TGTGCCAGCAGTTACATCGCAGGGGGGCCCGGGCCCCAGCATTTT
TRBJ2-3 . TRBV4-3 18 TRBD2 CASSQDGVLAGGPDTQYF TGCGCCAGCAGCCAAGATGGGGTACTAGCGGGGGGGCCAGATACGCAGTATTTT
TRBJ2-4 . TRBV9 18 TRBD1 CASSAGTGTTLAKNIQYF TGTGCCAGCAGCGCCGGGACAGGGACCACTTTAGCCAAAAACATTCAGTACTTC
TRBJ2-1 few TRBV20-1 13 . CSAGPGQRYEQFF TGCAGTGCCGGGCCCGGCCAGAGGTATGAGCAGTTCTTC